This T cell receptor (beta chain) was identified during a study of shared clonotypes between healthy human individuals. Only in-frame clones appear in the TCRdb table, and some are missing; sequencing was by immunoSEQ multiplex PCR. This sample has 2 million to 2.5 million clones, with roughly 94% found just once. Germline V lookup: CDR1 MNHNS, CDR2 SASEGT. The CDR3 consists of 15 residues. V was pared by 2 bases and J by 0 bases, with 3 bases of the junction left unmatched. Sequenced sample: naive CD4+ T cells sorted from blood. Described subset: CD45RA+ positively selected. V usage is TRBV6-1 and J usage is TRBJ2-7; 8 positions agree with TRBD2. The origin of this receptor is a man aged 18 to 29 in good health. CDR3 coding DNA: TGTGCCAGCAGTGAAACTAGCGGAGACTCCTACGAGCAGTACTTC. It codes for CASSETSGDSYEQYF.